One sample yielded the 9 T cell receptor beta chains listed below, sequenced in a study of blood T cell repertoires in COVID-19. This table comes from immunoSEQ multiplex PCR, and its TCRdb copy is limited to in-frame clones, with some not included. The sample consists of roughly 80,000 clones, approximately 80% of them appearing once. The sample was peripheral blood. These receptors were taken from a human donor in a cohort sampled during active COVID-19.

This chain connects TRBV5-4 to TRBJ1-1, with 10 bases matching TRBD1. Trimming removed 4 bases from V and 2 bases from J; junction bases left unmatched: 8. CDR1 SGHNT and CDR2 YYREEE come from the germline V gene (reference sequence). The CDR3 has 16 residues. The CDR3 DNA is TGTGCCAGCAGCCTCAGACAGGGGGCGGGAAACACTGAAGCTTTCTTT. It codes for CASSLRQGAGNTEAFF.

The CDR3 is CASSSRQGGYGYTF. Written as DNA, the CDR3 is TGTGCCAGCAGTTCCCGACAGGGAGGCTATGGCTACACCTTC. V is TRBV13 and J is TRBJ1-2; 7 positions match TRBD1. The CDR3 extends over 14 amino acids. V trimming: 6 bases; J trimming: 4 bases; junction bases outside the gene matches: 8. The V gene's germline CDR1 is PRHDT and CDR2 FYEKMQ (reference sequence).

V is TRBV5-1 and J is TRBJ1-2, with TRBD1 matching over 10 bases. Germline assignment: CDR1 SGHRS and CDR2 YFSETQ. The CDR3 is 14 amino acids. V shed 3 bases and J 8 bases; nucleotides not matched to a gene: 7. CDR3 sequence (DNA): TGCGCCAGCAGCTGGGAGGGACAGGGGAACGGCTACACCTTC. Translating gives CASSWEGQGNGYTF.

J is TRBJ2-7 and V is TRBV6-5; 8 bases are shared with TRBD1. The CDR3 has 16 residues. The germline gives CDR1 MNHEY, CDR2 SVGAGI. V lost 0 bases, J lost 6 bases, and 10 bases stayed unmatched. This CDR3 reads CASSYSPAGGVSEQYF. DNA of the CDR3: TGTGCCAGCAGTTACTCCCCCGCAGGGGGCGTGAGCGAGCAGTACTTC.

The chain links TRBV2 to TRBJ2-7; D might be TRBD1 (5 bases). Trimming shortened V by 6 bases and J by 4 bases, and 10 bases separated the two germline ends. CDR3 length equals 12 residues. CDR1 and CDR2 from the germline V gene are SNHLY and FYNNEI. The CDR3 region has the DNA TGTGCCAGCAGAACAGGCTCTTACGAGCAGTACTTC. Amino acids: CASRTGSYEQYF.

This chain uses TRBV5-1 with TRBJ1-1; a possible D gene is TRBD1 (6 bases). Trimming took 4 bases from V and 1 from J, leaving 14 bases between them. This CDR3 has 15 amino acids. CDR1 is SGHRS, CDR2 YFSETQ, per germline. CDR3 DNA: TGCGCCAGCAGCCCGACCCTAGGGGGGAACACTGAAGCTTTCTTT. It is translated as CASSPTLGGNTEAFF.

The chain is built from TRBV18 and TRBJ1-1; possibly TRBD1 for D (5 bases). With 0 bases removed from V and 4 bases from J, the gap between germline ends came to 15 bases. This CDR3 region has 16 residues. Germline CDR1 KGHSH, CDR2 LQKENI. The CDR3: CASSPPISSGSTEAFF. As DNA, the CDR3 is TGTGCCAGCTCACCACCGATTTCTTCAGGGTCCACTGAAGCTTTCTTT. Full variable domain (missing parts from reference TRBV18 and TRBJ1-1): NAGVMQNPRHLVRRRGQEARLRCSPMKGHSHVYWYRQLPEEGLKFMVYLQKENIIDESGMPKERFSAEFPKEGPSILRIQQVVRGDSAAYFCASSPPISSGSTEAFFGQGTRLTVV.

The chain uses TRBV7-9 and TRBJ2-7, with 7 nucleotides matching TRBD2. Germline V gives CDR1 SEHNR, CDR2 FQNEAQ (reference sequence). The CDR3 spans 14 residues. Trimming took 5 bases from V and 7 from J; bases not matched to a gene: 11. The CDR3 region has the DNA TGTGCCAGCAGCCACGGGACGGGAGGTCGGGAGCAGTACTTC. Protein: CASSHGTGGREQYF. Variable domain in full (rest from reference TRBV7-9 and TRBJ2-7): DTGVSQNPRHKITKRGQNVTFRCDPISEHNRLYWYRQTLGQGPEFLTYFQNEAQLEKSRLLSDRFSAERPKGSFSTLEIQRTEQGDSAMYLCASSHGTGGREQYFGPGTRLTVT.

The chain employs TRBV14 and TRBJ1-1, with D uncertain. Germline lookup yields CDR1 SGHDN and CDR2 FVKESK. CDR3 length: 16 amino acids. V lost 3 bases, J lost 1 base, and 15 bases lay in between. CDR3 loop: CASSHRRTGSNTEAFF. For the CDR3, the DNA is TGTGCCAGCAGCCATCGGCGGACGGGATCGAACACTGAAGCTTTCTTT.